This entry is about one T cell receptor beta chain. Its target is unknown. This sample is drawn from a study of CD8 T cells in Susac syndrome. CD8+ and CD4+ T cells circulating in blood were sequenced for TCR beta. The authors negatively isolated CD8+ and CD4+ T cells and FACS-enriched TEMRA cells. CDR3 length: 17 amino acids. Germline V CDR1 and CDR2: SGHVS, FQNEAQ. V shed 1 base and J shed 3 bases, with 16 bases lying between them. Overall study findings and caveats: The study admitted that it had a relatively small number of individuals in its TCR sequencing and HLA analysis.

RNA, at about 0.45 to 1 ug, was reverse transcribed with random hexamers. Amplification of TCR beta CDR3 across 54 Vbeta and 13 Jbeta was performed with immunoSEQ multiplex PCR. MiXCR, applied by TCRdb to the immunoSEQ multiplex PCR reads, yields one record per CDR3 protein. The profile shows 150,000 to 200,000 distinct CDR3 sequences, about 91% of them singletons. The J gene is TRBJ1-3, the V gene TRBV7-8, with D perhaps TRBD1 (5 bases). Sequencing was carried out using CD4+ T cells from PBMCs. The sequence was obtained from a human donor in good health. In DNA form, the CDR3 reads TGTGCCAGCAGCTTAGATCCGAGGGGCGGCCTTGGAAACACCATATATTTT. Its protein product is CASSLDPRGGLGNTIYF. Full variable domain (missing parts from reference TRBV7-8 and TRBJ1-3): GAGVSQSPRYKVAKRGQDVALRCDPISGHVSLFWYQQALGQGPEFLTYFQNEAQLDKSGLPSDRFFAERPEGSVSTLKIQRTQQEDSAVYLCASSLDPRGGLGNTIYFGEGSWLTVV.